One sample yielded the 11 T cell receptor beta chains listed below, sequenced in a study of T-cell reconstitution after alpha-beta-depleted transplantation in children. Library preparation (for TCRbeta) was performed with unique molecular identifiers. Each CDR3 protein gets one entry after TCRdb re-called the PCR reads with MiXCR. The sample includes about 200,000 distinct CDR3 sequences, 5.5% to 7% seen only once; the top ten take approximately 4.1%. Sequenced here: PBMCs, sampled before TCRalphabeta/CD19-depleted stem cell transplant. Every receptor here comes from a girl under two years old with combined immunodeficiency, due to receive a stem cell transplant.

This clonotype appeared many times. The chain combines TRBV13 with TRBJ2-7; D is unclear. The CDR3 consists of 15 residues. Per the germline V gene, CDR1 is PRHDT and CDR2 is FYEKMQ (reference sequence). V lost 4 bases and J lost 5, with 18 bases in between. In DNA form, the CDR3 reads TGTGCCAGCAGCTCCAGAGGTGGGGTGAGTGACGAGCAGTACTTC. Residues: CASSSRGGVSDEQYF.

This clonotype was found many times. The chain joins TRBV12-3 or TRBV12-4 to TRBJ2-7; 8 bases match TRBD1. After removal of 2 bases from V and 2 bases from J, the junction contained 2 bases not matched to a gene. This CDR3 has 14 residues. In nucleotides, the CDR3 is TGTGCCAGCAGTTTAACGGACAGGGCCTACGAGCAGTACTTC. Protein: CASSLTDRAYEQYF.

This sequence joins TRBV10-2 and TRBJ2-7; D is ambiguous. The CDR3 runs to 14 residues. Looked up from germline, CDR1 is WSHSY and CDR2 is SAAADI. The germline V and J ends were trimmed by 3 bases and 2 bases, with 11 bases remaining between them. As DNA, the CDR3 is TGCGCCAGCAGTGAAGGCCCCTCTACCTACGAGCAGTACTTC. This encodes CASSEGPSTYEQYF.

This clonotype appeared a few times. The rearrangement uses TRBV12-3 or TRBV12-4 and TRBJ2-7, with 8 nucleotides matching TRBD1. J gave up 7 bases and V 5 bases, and 13 bases lay outside the gene matches. CDR3 length: 15 residues. CDR3 protein: CASSPSWDRLGEQYF. CDR3 DNA: TGTGCCAGCAGTCCCTCGTGGGACAGGCTGGGAGAGCAGTACTTC.

This clonotype was seen many times. The chain is built from TRBV29-1 and TRBJ2-3; TRBD1 matches at 7 bases. Germline V gives CDR1 SQVTM, CDR2 ANQGSEA. The CDR3 is 13 residues long. Trimming took 8 bases from V and 0 from J; bases not matched to a gene: 5. In DNA, the CDR3 is TGCAGCACCCGGACAGGTAGCACAGATACGCAGTATTTT. This translates into CSTRTGSTDTQYF.

In this sample, this clonotype turned up many times. The V gene is TRBV4-1, the J gene TRBJ2-1; D gene uncertain. V shed 3 bases and J shed 6 bases, with 9 bases lying between them. CDR1 and CDR2 from the germline V gene are MGHRA and YSYEKL. The CDR3 consists of 13 residues. The CDR3 is CASSQGLTNEQFF. The CDR3 bases are TGCGCCAGCAGCCAGGGTCTGACCAATGAGCAGTTCTTC.

This clonotype was recorded many times. The chain is built from TRBV7-3 and TRBJ1-1, with 8 bases matching TRBD1. CDR1 SGHTA and CDR2 FQGTGA come from the germline V gene. This CDR3 has 13 residues. V gave up 2 bases and J gave up 9 bases; unmatched junction bases: 5. CDR3 coding DNA: TGTGCCAGCAGCTTAGACAGGGGCGGACAAGCTTTCTTT. Its protein is CASSLDRGGQAFF. The full variable domain, its missing parts supplied by reference TRBV7-3 and TRBJ1-1, is GAGVSQTPSNKVTEKGKYVELRCDPISGHTALYWYRQSLGQGPEFLIYFQGTGAADDSGLPNDRFFAVRPEGSVSTLKIQRTERGDSAVYLCASSLDRGGQAFFGQGTRLTVV.

This clonotype was seen many times. The chain uses TRBV7-2 and TRBJ2-7, with D unclear. With 1 base removed from V and 4 bases from J, the gap between germline ends came to 8 bases. The CDR3 is 13 amino acids. CDR1 and CDR2 from the germline V gene are SGHTA and FQGNSA. CDR3 region: CASSLEVRYEQYF. The CDR3 DNA is TGTGCCAGCAGCTTAGAAGTTAGGTACGAGCAGTACTTC.

This clonotype showed up many times. The gene calls are TRBV25-1 and TRBJ2-1; the match to TRBD1 covers 9 bases. The V gene's germline CDR1 is MGHDK and CDR2 SYGVNS. This CDR3 has 15 amino acids. V shed 4 bases and J 3 bases; nucleotides not matched to a gene: 4. CDR3 in amino acids: CASSATGGVYNEQFF. The CDR3 DNA is TGTGCCAGCAGTGCGACAGGGGGAGTCTACAATGAGCAGTTCTTC. The whole variable domain, remainder taken from reference TRBV25-1 and TRBJ2-1, is EADIYQTPRYLVIGTGKKITLECSQTMGHDKMYWYQQDPGMELHLIHYSYGVNSTEKGDLSSESTVSRIRTEHFPLTLESARPSHTSQYLCASSATGGVYNEQFFGPGTRLTVL.

This clonotype was found many times. As DNA, the CDR3 is TGTGCCAGCAGCCCTATAGCGGGAGACAATGAGCAGTTCTTC. Its translation: CASSPIAGDNEQFF. The V gene is TRBV7-3, the J gene TRBJ2-1; 9 bases match TRBD2. Germline V lookup: CDR1 SGHTA, CDR2 FQGTGA. This CDR3 is 14 amino acids long. Trimming at V came to 5 bases and at J to 5 bases, leaving 4 bases not matched to a gene.

This clonotype was detected ten times or more. CDR3 nucleotides: TGTGCTAGTGTCCCTTTAATAGTGTGGGAAGACTCCTACAATGAGCAGTTCTTC. Its protein product is CASVPLIVWEDSYNEQFF. The genes are TRBV12-5 and TRBJ2-1; D is undetermined. CDR3 length: 18 residues. Germline assignment: CDR1 LGHNT and CDR2 FRNRAP. The germline V and J ends were trimmed by 7 bases and 0 bases, with 22 bases remaining between them.